This T cell receptor (beta chain) was observed in a study of blood T cells in healthy people across ages. They isolated at least 6 million PBMCs from each sample. A second PCR of roughly 7 to 11 cycles used a sample-barcoded 5' primer and a J-beta primer mix. Unique molecular identifiers of 12 random nucleotides labeled each cDNA. TCRdb analysed the 5' RACE reads with MiXCR anew, one entry per CDR3 protein. The table shows about 720,000 distinct CDR3 sequences, with about 24% occurring only once. This CDR3 has 16 amino acids. Trimming cost V 0 bases and J 8 bases, with 17 bases left between them. In germline, CDR1 is SEHNR, CDR2 FQNEAQ (reference sequence).

Sequenced input: blood. V gene TRBV7-9 combines with J gene TRBJ2-1; possible D gene TRBD1, 5 bases. This TCR was recovered from a man in his 70s in good health. CDR3 coding DNA: TGTGCCAGCAGCTTAGCCCTACTACAGCAAGGGGATGAGCAGTTCTTC. Residues: CASSLALLQQGDEQFF.